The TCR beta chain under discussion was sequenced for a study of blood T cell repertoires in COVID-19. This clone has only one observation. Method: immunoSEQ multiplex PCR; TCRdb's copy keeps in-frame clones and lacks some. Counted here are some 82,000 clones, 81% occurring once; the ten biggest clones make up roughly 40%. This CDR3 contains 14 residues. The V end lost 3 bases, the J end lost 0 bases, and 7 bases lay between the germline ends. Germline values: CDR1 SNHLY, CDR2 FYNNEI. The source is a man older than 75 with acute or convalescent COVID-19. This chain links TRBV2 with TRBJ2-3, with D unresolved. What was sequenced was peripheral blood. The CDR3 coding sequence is TGTGCCAGCAGTGAGTGGCATAGCACAGATACGCAGTATTTT. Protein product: CASSEWHSTDTQYF.